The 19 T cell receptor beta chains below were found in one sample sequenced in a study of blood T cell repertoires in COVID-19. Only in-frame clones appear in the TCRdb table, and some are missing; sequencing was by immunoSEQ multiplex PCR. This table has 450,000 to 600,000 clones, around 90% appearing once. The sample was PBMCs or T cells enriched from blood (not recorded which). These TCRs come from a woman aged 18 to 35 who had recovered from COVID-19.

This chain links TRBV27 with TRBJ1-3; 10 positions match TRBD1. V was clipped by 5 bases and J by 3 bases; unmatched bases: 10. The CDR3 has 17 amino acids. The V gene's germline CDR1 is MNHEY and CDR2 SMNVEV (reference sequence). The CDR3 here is CASSPGGTGENGNTIYF. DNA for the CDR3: TGTGCCAGCAGTCCCGGAGGGACAGGGGAGAATGGAAACACCATATATTTT.

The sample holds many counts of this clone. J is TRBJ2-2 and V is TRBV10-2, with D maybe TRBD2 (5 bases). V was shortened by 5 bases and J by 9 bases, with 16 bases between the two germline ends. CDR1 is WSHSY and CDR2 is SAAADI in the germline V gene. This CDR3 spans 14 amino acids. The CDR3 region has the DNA TGCGCCAGCAGTCCCGGTGTGAGGGAACGGGAGCTGTTTTTT. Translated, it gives CASSPGVRERELFF.

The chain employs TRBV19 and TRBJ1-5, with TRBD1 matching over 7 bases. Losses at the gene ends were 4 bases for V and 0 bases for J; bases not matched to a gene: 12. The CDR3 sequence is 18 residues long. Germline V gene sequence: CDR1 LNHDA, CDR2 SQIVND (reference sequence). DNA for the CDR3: TGTGCCAGTAGTACTGCCAAGGGGACAGTTGTTAGCAATCAGCCCCAGCATTTT. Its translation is CASSTAKGTVVSNQPQHF.

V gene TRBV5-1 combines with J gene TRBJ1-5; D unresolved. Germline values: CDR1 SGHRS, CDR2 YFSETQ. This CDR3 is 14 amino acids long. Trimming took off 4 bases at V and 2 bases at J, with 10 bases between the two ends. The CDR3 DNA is TGCGCCAGCAGCCCCCTGGAGGGCAATCAGCCCCAGCATTTT. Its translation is CASSPLEGNQPQHF.

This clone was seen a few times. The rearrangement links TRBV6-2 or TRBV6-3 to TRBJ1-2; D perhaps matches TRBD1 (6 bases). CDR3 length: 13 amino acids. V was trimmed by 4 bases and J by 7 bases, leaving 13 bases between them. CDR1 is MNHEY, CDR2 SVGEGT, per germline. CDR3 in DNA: TGTGCCAGCAGTTTCGGGACGACAGGTGGCTACACCTTC. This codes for CASSFGTTGGYTF.

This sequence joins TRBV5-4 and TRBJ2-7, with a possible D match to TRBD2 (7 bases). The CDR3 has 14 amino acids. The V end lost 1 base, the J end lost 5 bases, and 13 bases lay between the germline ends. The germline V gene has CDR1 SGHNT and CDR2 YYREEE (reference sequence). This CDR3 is CASSLRGAGDEQYF. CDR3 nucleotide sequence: TGTGCCAGCAGCTTGCGGGGGGCGGGGGACGAGCAGTACTTC.

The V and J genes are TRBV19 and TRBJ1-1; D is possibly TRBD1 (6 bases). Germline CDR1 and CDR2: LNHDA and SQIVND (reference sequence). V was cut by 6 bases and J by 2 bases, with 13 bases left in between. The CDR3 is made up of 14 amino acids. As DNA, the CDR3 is TGTGCCAGTAGACACAGGGTGGGAAACACTGAAGCTTTCTTT. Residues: CASRHRVGNTEAFF.

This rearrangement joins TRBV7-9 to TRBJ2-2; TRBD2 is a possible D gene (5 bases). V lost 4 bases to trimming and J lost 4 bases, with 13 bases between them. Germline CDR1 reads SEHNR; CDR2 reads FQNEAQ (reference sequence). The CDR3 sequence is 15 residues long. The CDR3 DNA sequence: TGTGCCAGCAGCTCCTCTACTAGAGTCACCGGGGAGCTGTTTTTT. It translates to CASSSSTRVTGELFF.

This CDR3 reads CAWSVGRGKTYEQYF. For the CDR3, the DNA is TGTGCCTGGAGTGTGGGAAGGGGGAAAACCTACGAGCAGTACTTC. The V and J genes are TRBV30 and TRBJ2-7, with D perhaps matching TRBD1 (6 bases). The CDR3 runs to 15 residues. V lost 0 bases and J 2 bases, leaving 14 bases between the germline ends. Germline CDR1 and CDR2: GTSNPN and SVGIG (reference sequence).

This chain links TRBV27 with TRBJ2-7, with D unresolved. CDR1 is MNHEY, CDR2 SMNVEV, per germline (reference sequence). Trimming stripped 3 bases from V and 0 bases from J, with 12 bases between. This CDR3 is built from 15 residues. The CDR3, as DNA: TGTGCCAGCAGTTTGAGCACAGCTTTCTCCTACGAGCAGTACTTC. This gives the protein CASSLSTAFSYEQYF.

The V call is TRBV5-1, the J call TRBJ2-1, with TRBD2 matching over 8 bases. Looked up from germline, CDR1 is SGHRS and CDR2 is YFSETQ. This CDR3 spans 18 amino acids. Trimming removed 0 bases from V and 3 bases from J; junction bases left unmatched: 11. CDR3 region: CASSLEPGGLGVYNEQFF. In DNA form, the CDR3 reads TGCGCCAGCAGCTTGGAGCCGGGGGGACTAGGAGTCTACAATGAGCAGTTCTTC.

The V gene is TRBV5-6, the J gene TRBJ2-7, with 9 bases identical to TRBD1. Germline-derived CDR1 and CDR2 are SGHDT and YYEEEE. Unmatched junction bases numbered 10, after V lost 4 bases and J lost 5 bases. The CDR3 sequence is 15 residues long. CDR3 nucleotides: TGTGCCAGCAGCCCCGGCTGGACAGGGGAGAACGAGCAGTACTTC. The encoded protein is CASSPGWTGENEQYF.

The CDR3 sequence: CASSQGARLAGGRATDTQYF. For the CDR3, the DNA is TGCGCCAGCAGCCAAGGGGCTCGACTAGCGGGGGGAAGAGCAACAGATACGCAGTATTTT. The chain joins TRBV4-1 to TRBJ2-3; TRBD2 aligns across 13 bases. V lost 1 base to trimming and J lost 3 bases; unmatched junction nucleotides: 13. Germline CDR1 MGHRA, CDR2 YSYEKL. This CDR3 spans 20 amino acids.

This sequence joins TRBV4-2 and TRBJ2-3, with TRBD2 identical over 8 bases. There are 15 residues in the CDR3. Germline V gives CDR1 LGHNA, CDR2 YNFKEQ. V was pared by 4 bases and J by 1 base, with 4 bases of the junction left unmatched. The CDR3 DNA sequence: TGTGCCAGCAGCCCCCTGCGGGGGGGCACAGATACGCAGTATTTT. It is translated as CASSPLRGGTDTQYF.

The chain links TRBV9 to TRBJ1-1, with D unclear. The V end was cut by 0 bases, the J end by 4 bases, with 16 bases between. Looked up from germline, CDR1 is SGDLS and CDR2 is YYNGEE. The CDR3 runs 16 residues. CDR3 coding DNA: TGTGCCAGCAGCGTAGCTGGAAAGATGGAGGGCACTGAAGCTTTCTTT. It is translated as CASSVAGKMEGTEAFF.

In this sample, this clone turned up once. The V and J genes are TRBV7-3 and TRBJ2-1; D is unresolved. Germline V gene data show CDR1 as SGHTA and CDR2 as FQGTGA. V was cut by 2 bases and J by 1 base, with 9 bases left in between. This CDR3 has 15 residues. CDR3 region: CASSLDSPSYNEQFF. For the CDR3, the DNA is TGTGCCAGCAGCTTAGACTCCCCGTCCTACAATGAGCAGTTCTTC.

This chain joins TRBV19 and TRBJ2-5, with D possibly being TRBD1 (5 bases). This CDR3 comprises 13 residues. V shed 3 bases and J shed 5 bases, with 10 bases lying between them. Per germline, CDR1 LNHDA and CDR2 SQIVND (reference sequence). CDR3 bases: TGTGCCAGTAGTATTAGTAGGGGCGAGACCCAGTACTTC. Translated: CASSISRGETQYF.

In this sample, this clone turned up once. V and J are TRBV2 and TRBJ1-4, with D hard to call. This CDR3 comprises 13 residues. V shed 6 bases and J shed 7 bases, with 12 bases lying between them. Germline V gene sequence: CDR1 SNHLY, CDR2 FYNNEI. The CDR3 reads CASRGRTPEKLFF. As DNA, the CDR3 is TGTGCCAGCAGGGGCAGAACTCCTGAAAAACTGTTTTTT. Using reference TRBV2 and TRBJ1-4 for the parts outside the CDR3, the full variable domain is EPEVTQTPSHQVTQMGQEVILRCVPISNHLYFYWYRQILGQKVEFLVSFYNNEISEKSEIFDDQFSVERPDGSNFTLKIRSTKLEDSAMYFCASRGRTPEKLFFGSGTQLSVL.

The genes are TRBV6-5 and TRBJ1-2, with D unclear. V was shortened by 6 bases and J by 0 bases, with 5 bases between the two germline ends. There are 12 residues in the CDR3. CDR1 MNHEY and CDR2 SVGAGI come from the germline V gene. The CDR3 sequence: CASSLSNYGYTF. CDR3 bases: TGTGCCAGCAGCTTATCTAACTATGGCTACACCTTC.